Listed below are T cell receptor beta chains from one sample, sequenced in a study of blood T cell repertoires in COVID-19. Generated by immunoSEQ multiplex PCR, the TCRdb table keeps only in-frame clones and is missing some. The data hold roughly 140,000 clones, with 80% to 85% observed a single time. The specimen was peripheral blood. All receptors derive from a human donor in a cohort sampled during active COVID-19. Each CDR3 is given without its conserved first and last residue. Size is omitted from some rows. Given values are once, few, many or a class for expanded clones.

length,size,V,CDR3
12,.,TRBV11-3,ASSFQGADSPLH
11,.,TRBV6-4,ASTAPGWNIQY
14,.,TRBV11-3,ASSGGTSGDQETQY
12,.,TRBV9,ASSYQTSTDTQY
15,.,TRBV5-1,ASSRGSAGASTDTQY
11,few,TRBV7-2,ASSNRGFEGYT
13,.,TRBV18,ASSPSTQGWYGYT
12,.,TRBV18,ASSAAANTGELF
13,.,TRBV5-1,ASSPPDSVNTEAF
14,.,TRBV7-8,ASSFSASGNPDTQY
13,.,TRBV6-5,ASSYSFGRDTEAF
13,.,TRBV3-1/TRBV3-2,ASSQDKGTRYGYT
11,.,TRBV28,ASSLGQFYEQF
11,.,TRBV10-3,AIRVDTTRGYT
12,once,TRBV19,ASSAGQPSVGYT
11,.,TRBV18,ATARASTGELF
12,.,TRBV28,ASSSGQRPYEQY
14,.,TRBV9,ASSVAGTRGTDTQY
10,.,TRBV6-5,ASRKGGDTQY
13,.,TRBV7-6,ASSQGGGATGELF
11,.,TRBV29-1,SVELLAQETQY
13,.,TRBV6-6,ASSYSLQGRGEQY
13,.,TRBV7-9,ASSLAQTGGYGYT
10,.,TRBV3-1/TRBV3-2,ASSQSSGELF
12,once,TRBV27,ASSLAGTPYEQY
13,few,TRBV27,ASSQQGISNEKLF
11,few,TRBV28,ASTFGLAYEQY
14,.,TRBV7-3,ASSLNGDRLNYGYT
11,.,TRBV28,ASSDRDYYGYT
14,.,TRBV3-1/TRBV3-2,ASSQDTGGLGQPQH